This T cell receptor beta chain is from a study of T cell repertoires in cytomegalovirus infection (dated by TCRdb to between 2018 and 2021). Regarding the research as a whole: Peptide stimulations targeted recently identified HLA-C-restricted CMV epitopes, whose presentation resists viral immunomodulation, together with well-studied HLA-B-restricted epitopes. Because public TCR beta signatures pointed to carriage of CMV infection together with the matching HLA type, the HLA type of each donor mattered for the analysis.

To note about this clonotype: There is no known antigen for this receptor. The input lacks base qualities; no much larger clone sits a single base away.

The run used an Illumina HiSeq 1500. TCRdb passed the public sequencing reads through fastp at Q25 and MiXCR, retaining productive beta sequences. Each entry is one CDR3 protein sequence, shown with its most common DNA and genes. The sample data list 550,000 to 850,000 distinct CDR3 sequences, and roughly 30% of these were observed just once. The ten largest clones take up 15% to 20% of the sample. CDR1 MNHNY and CDR2 SVGAGI are derived from the germline V gene (reference sequence). Between the V and J ends, shortened by 8 bases and 4 bases respectively, the junction contains 11 bases. The CDR3 covers 12 residues, taking in both the cysteine and the phenylalanine. Of all the DNA, just the CDR3 is kept, 36 bases in frame from base 1. The label giving this sample's treatment or condition can be read as: in vitro stimulation with specific CMV peptide epitopes to enrich CMV-specific T cells. Results the study describes overall, beyond this receptor: Carriers of CMV infection plus the relevant HLA type were discriminated by the cumulative frequency of public TCR beta family members in the study cohort and in an independent roughly 320-donor cohort. The ex vivo response was dominated by HLA-C-restricted CMV-specific TCR beta clonotypes, and the single most frequent clonotype in two of eight donors was supplied by these HLA-C-restricted clonotypes.

This receptor was taken from a human donor in good health (CMV status not recorded). Some clones in this sample may be carry-over from other donors' samples. The chain couples TRBV6-6 to TRBJ1-2; possibly the D gene is TRBD1, per 6 matching bases. The sample consisted of cultured PBMCs, taken from culture after CMV antigen stimulation. The CDR3 protein: CASARGGYGYTF. The DNA sequence follows: TGTGCCAGCGCGCGAGGGGGCTATGGCTACACCTTC.